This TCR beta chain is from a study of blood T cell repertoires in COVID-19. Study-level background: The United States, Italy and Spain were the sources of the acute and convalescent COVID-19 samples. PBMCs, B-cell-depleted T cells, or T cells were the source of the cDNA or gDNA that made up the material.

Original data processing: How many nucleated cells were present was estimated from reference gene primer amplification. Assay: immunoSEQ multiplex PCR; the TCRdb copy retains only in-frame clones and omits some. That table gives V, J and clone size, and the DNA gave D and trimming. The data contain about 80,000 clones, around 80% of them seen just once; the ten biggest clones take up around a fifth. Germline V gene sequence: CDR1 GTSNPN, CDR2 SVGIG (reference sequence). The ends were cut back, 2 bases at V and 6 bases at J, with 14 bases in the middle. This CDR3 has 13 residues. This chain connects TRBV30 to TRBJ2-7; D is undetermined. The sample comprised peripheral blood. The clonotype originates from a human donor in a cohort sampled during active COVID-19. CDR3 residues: CAWSLAALGEQYF. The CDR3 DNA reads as TGTGCCTGGAGTCTGGCAGCCCTAGGCGAGCAGTACTTC.